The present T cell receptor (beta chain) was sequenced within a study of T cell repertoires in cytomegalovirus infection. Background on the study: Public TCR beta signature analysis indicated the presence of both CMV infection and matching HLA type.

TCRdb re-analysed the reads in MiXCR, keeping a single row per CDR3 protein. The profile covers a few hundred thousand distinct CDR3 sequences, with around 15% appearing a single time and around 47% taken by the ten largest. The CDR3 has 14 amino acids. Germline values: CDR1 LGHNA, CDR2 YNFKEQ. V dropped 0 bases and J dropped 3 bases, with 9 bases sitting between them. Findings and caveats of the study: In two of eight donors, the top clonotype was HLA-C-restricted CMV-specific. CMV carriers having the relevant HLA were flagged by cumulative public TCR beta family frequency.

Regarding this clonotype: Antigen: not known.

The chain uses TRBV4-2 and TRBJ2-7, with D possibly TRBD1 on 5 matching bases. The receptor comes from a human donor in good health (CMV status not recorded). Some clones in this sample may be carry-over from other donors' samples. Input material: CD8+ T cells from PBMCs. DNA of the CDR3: TGTGCCAGCAGCCAAGAGGTACAGGACTACGAGCAGTACTTC. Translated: CASSQEVQDYEQYF.